The 30 T cell receptor beta chains reported below all come from one sample, sequenced in a study of blood T cell repertoires in COVID-19. Profiling relied on immunoSEQ multiplex PCR, and the TCRdb table lists in-frame clones only, not all of them. The sample consists of some 94,000 clones, 80% to 90% of them appearing once. The specimen was peripheral blood. Receptor source: a human donor in a cohort sampled during active COVID-19.

The CDR3 bases are TGCGCCAGCAGCCCCCCGGCAGCGGTTTACAATGAGCAGTTCTTC. This gives the protein CASSPPAAVYNEQFF. V and J are TRBV5-1 and TRBJ2-1, with D perhaps matching TRBD2 (5 bases). Germline CDR1 reads SGHRS; CDR2 reads YFSETQ. Trimming removed 4 bases at V and 4 bases at J, with 15 bases between. The CDR3 is made up of 15 amino acids.

The genes are TRBV28 and TRBJ1-1, with D perhaps matching TRBD1 (5 bases). CDR3 length: 15 amino acids. The germline CDR1 and CDR2 sequences are MDHEN and SYDVKM. Trimming pared 4 bases from V and 3 bases from J, leaving 15 bases between. The CDR3 DNA follows: TGTGCCAGCAGTTCTCTAGGGACGGGGGACACTGAAGCTTTCTTT. Protein product: CASSSLGTGDTEAFF.

The genes are TRBV20-1 and TRBJ1-1, with D unresolved. Germline V lookup: CDR1 DFQATT, CDR2 SNEGSKA (reference sequence). V dropped 7 bases and J dropped 1 base, with 7 bases sitting between them. The CDR3 is 11 residues long. Here the CDR3 reads CSGLRNTEAFF. In DNA, the CDR3 is TGCAGTGGTCTTCGGAACACTGAAGCTTTCTTT.

The genes are TRBV6-1 and TRBJ2-1, with 9 nucleotides matching TRBD2. Looked up from germline, CDR1 is MNHNS and CDR2 is SASEGT. This CDR3 is built from 13 residues. After removal of 3 bases from V and 10 bases from J, the junction contained 4 bases not matched to a gene. CDR3 DNA: TGTGCCAGCAGTGACGTGACTAGCGGAGAGCAGTTCTTC. This translates into CASSDVTSGEQFF.

The chain joins TRBV18 to TRBJ1-2; no firm D call. The CDR3 sequence is 13 residues long. Trimming removed 6 bases from V and 6 bases from J, with 14 bases in between. CDR1 is KGHSH, CDR2 LQKENI, per germline. CDR3 loop: CASSAGRTDGYTF. DNA for the CDR3: TGTGCCAGCTCGGCGGGTCGAACCGATGGCTACACCTTC.

This clone was seen just once. This rearrangement joins TRBV5-1 to TRBJ2-5; TRBD2 matches at 9 bases. V lost 6 bases to trimming and J lost 4 bases; unmatched junction nucleotides: 13. The germline V gene encodes CDR1 SGHRS and CDR2 YFSETQ. The CDR3 runs to 16 residues. CDR3 nucleotide sequence: TGCGCCAGCAAGGAGGTGACTAGCGGCCCTGGAGAGACCCAGTACTTC. It encodes CASKEVTSGPGETQYF. The full variable domain, in which reference TRBV5-1 and TRBJ2-5 provide the parts outside the CDR3, is KAGVTQTPRYLIKTRGQQVTLSCSPISGHRSVSWYQQTPGQGLQFLFEYFSETQRNKGNFPGRFSGRQFSNSRSEMNVSTLELGDSALYLCASKEVTSGPGETQYFGPGTRLLVL.

The J gene is TRBJ2-1, the V gene TRBV6-4, with D tentatively TRBD1 (6 bases). Trimming cost V 4 bases and J 7 bases, with 11 bases left between them. Germline loops: CDR1 MRHNA, CDR2 SNTAGT. The CDR3 runs to 13 residues. The CDR3 DNA is TGTGCCAGCAGTGCTGGGGGCCGAAATGAGCAGTTCTTC. Translating gives CASSAGGRNEQFF.

The V gene is TRBV9, the J gene TRBJ2-7, with 10 bases lining up with TRBD1. CDR1 and CDR2 from the germline V gene are SGDLS and YYNGEE. This CDR3 contains 15 residues. J lost 1 base, V lost 4 bases, and 5 bases had no gene match. The CDR3 loop is CASSPRGQGSYEQYF. CDR3 in DNA: TGTGCCAGCAGCCCCCGGGGACAGGGGTCCTACGAGCAGTACTTC.

The rearrangement uses TRBV27 and TRBJ2-7, with 10 bases that match TRBD2. Germline CDR1 and CDR2: MNHEY and SMNVEV (reference sequence). J was trimmed by 2 bases and V by 2 bases; bases with no gene match: 6. CDR3 size: 16 residues. CDR3 coding DNA: TGTGCCAGCAGTTTAAGTTCCAGCGGGAGGGCCTACGAGCAGTACTTC. This gives the protein CASSLSSSGRAYEQYF.

V usage is TRBV5-1 and J usage is TRBJ1-1; no clear D gene. Trimming stripped 0 bases from V and 5 bases from J, with 8 bases between. Germline V CDR1 and CDR2: SGHRS, YFSETQ. The length of the CDR3 is 13 residues. The CDR3 here is CASSLGRVTEAFF. The CDR3 region has the DNA TGCGCCAGCAGCTTGGGGAGGGTAACTGAAGCTTTCTTT.

This rearrangement joins TRBV19 to TRBJ1-5; 7 nucleotides match TRBD1. The CDR3 loop spans 15 amino acids. The germline V gene has CDR1 LNHDA and CDR2 SQIVND (reference sequence). J lost 3 bases, V lost 5 bases, and 7 bases had no gene match. Here the CDR3 DNA reads TGTGCCAGTAGTTTCAGGGGGTCTGACAATCAGCCCCAGCATTTT. It is translated as CASSFRGSDNQPQHF.

The chain couples TRBV9 to TRBJ2-3, with unresolved D. The CDR3 is made up of 14 amino acids. V was pared by 3 bases and J by 8 bases, with 16 bases between. Germline V gene sequence: CDR1 SGDLS, CDR2 YYNGEE. The DNA of the CDR3 is TGTGCCAGCAGCGCCGCCCCTACCACCGGTACGCAGTATTTT. It specifies CASSAAPTTGTQYF.

V is TRBV6-6 and J is TRBJ2-7; 7 nucleotides match TRBD2. Germline V gene sequence: CDR1 MNHNY, CDR2 SVGAGI (reference sequence). V lost 4 bases, J lost 2 bases, and 8 bases stayed unmatched. The CDR3 loop spans 15 amino acids. As DNA, the CDR3 is TGTGCCAGCAGTTCACGGGGGGATCTTACCTACGAGCAGTACTTC. This translates into CASSSRGDLTYEQYF.

The gene calls are TRBV6-5 and TRBJ1-1; D gene uncertain. The CDR3 totals 13 residues. Germline CDR1 is MNHEY and CDR2 is SVGAGI. With 9 bases removed from V and 2 bases from J, the gap between germline ends came to 13 bases. The CDR3 region is CASVPRGNTEAFF. The CDR3 nucleotides read TGTGCCAGTGTGCCCCGAGGCAACACTGAAGCTTTCTTT.

The rearrangement joins TRBV9 to TRBJ2-7, with 8 bases identical to TRBD1. Germline V gene lookup returns CDR1 SGDLS and CDR2 YYNGEE. V was clipped by 0 bases and J by 3 bases; unmatched bases: 5. The CDR3 runs to 15 residues. CDR3 nucleotide sequence: TGTGCCAGCAGCGTAGATGACAGGGGTATCTACGAGCAGTACTTC. Residues: CASSVDDRGIYEQYF.

The chain has TRBV6-8 and TRBJ2-3; D gene unclear. V was trimmed by 6 bases and J by 2 bases, leaving 12 bases between them. CDR1 is MNHGY and CDR2 is SAAAGT in the germline V gene. The CDR3 totals 14 residues. CDR3 sequence: CASSPSLLTDTQYF. CDR3 DNA: TGTGCCAGCAGCCCCTCCTTACTCACAGATACGCAGTATTTT.

The rearrangement joins TRBV18 to TRBJ1-4; no definite D call. Trimming left V 6 bases short and J 3 bases short, with 11 bases between. This CDR3 spans 14 amino acids. Germline V gene lookup returns CDR1 KGHSH and CDR2 LQKENI. CDR3 bases: TGTGCCAGCTCGCCGGAGTTAGCTAATGAAAAACTGTTTTTT. It specifies CASSPELANEKLFF.

The rearrangement joins TRBV28 to TRBJ1-5; TRBD1 matches at 7 bases. V gave up 7 bases and J gave up 3 bases; unmatched junction bases: 9. The germline gives CDR1 MDHEN, CDR2 SYDVKM. The CDR3 length is 15 residues. CDR3 in DNA: TGTGCCAGCACCCCCTTTACAGGGGTCAATCAGCCCCAGCATTTT. This sequence encodes CASTPFTGVNQPQHF.

This chain links TRBV27 with TRBJ2-7; 7 nucleotides align to TRBD2. The germline CDR1 and CDR2 sequences are MNHEY and SMNVEV (reference sequence). V lost 5 bases, J lost 4 bases, and 8 bases stayed unmatched. The CDR3 contains 14 residues. The CDR3 sequence is CASSPPTGGYEQYF. The CDR3 nucleotides are TGTGCCAGCAGTCCCCCGACGGGAGGTTACGAGCAGTACTTC.

The genes are TRBV9 and TRBJ2-2, with D maybe TRBD2 (6 bases). V dropped 0 bases and J dropped 4 bases, with 10 bases sitting between them. Per germline, CDR1 SGDLS and CDR2 YYNGEE. The CDR3 sequence is 15 residues long. The chain's CDR3 is CASSVAGAGTGELFF. DNA of the CDR3: TGTGCCAGCAGCGTAGCGGGAGCGGGCACCGGGGAGCTGTTTTTT.

V and J are TRBV10-3 and TRBJ2-2; 7 bases agree with TRBD1. The CDR3 covers 15 residues. Germline values: CDR1 ENHRY, CDR2 SYGVKD. The V and J ends lost 8 bases and 4 bases, in that order; junction bases with no gene match: 10. The CDR3 protein is CAIGGQMASTGELFF. The CDR3 nucleotides read TGTGCCATCGGGGGACAGATGGCGAGCACCGGGGAGCTGTTTTTT.

The rearrangement joins TRBV3-1 (or the pseudogene TRBV3-2) to TRBJ2-3; no definite D call. V was pared by 3 bases and J by 0 bases, with 16 bases between. The V gene's germline CDR1 is LGHDT and CDR2 YNNKEL (reference sequence). This CDR3 is built from 17 residues. CDR3: CASSHGPPGTSTDTQYF. In nucleotides, the CDR3 is TGTGCCAGCAGCCACGGTCCCCCGGGTACTAGCACAGATACGCAGTATTTT.

The J gene is TRBJ2-3, the V gene TRBV21-1; TRBD2 is the table's D call and was not checked against the DNA. TRBV21-1 is termed a pseudogene. The CDR3 sequence is 20 residues long. The DNA of the CDR3 is TGTGCCAGCACCAACCGGCGCCTCCTAGCGGGAGGTCGGAACGAGGATACGCAGTATTTT. The encoded protein is CASTNRRLLAGGRNEDTQYF.

In its sample, this clone was seen once. The chain couples TRBV4-2 to TRBJ2-1; D may be TRBD2 (5 bases). In germline, CDR1 is LGHNA, CDR2 YNFKEQ. CDR3 length equals 17 residues. Trimming removed 1 base at V and 0 bases at J, with 13 bases between. DNA of the CDR3: TGTGCCAGCAGCCAAGCCCCGGCGGCGGGCTCCTACAATGAGCAGTTCTTC. It specifies CASSQAPAAGSYNEQFF.

This sequence joins TRBV5-1 and TRBJ2-1, with 8 bases identical to TRBD2. The CDR3 sequence is 17 residues long. The germline V gene has CDR1 SGHRS and CDR2 YFSETQ. J gave up 1 base and V 0 bases, and 6 bases lay outside the gene matches. As DNA, the CDR3 is TGCGCCAGCAGCTTGGGAGGCGGGAGGACTTCCTACAATGAGCAGTTCTTC. Its protein is CASSLGGGRTSYNEQFF.

The rearrangement uses TRBV24-1 and TRBJ2-1; D is perhaps TRBD1 (5 bases). V shed 8 bases and J shed 8 bases, with 15 bases lying between them. Germline CDR1 and CDR2: KGHDR and SFDVKD. The CDR3 contains 13 residues. CDR3 in amino acids: CATNLGDSDEQFF. The CDR3 DNA reads as TGTGCCACCAATTTAGGGGATAGTGATGAGCAGTTCTTC.

This chain uses TRBV7-7 with TRBJ2-5; TRBD1 matches 8 bases. V lost 0 bases to trimming and J lost 5 bases; unmatched junction nucleotides: 11. Germline CDR1 reads SSHAT; CDR2 reads FNYEAQ (reference sequence). CDR3 length: 17 residues. CDR3 coding DNA: TGTGCCAGCAGCTTAGCGCCAGGTGGACAGGGAAGTGAGACCCAGTACTTC. Translation gives CASSLAPGGQGSETQYF.

V and J are TRBV5-4 and TRBJ2-7; possible D gene TRBD2, 7 bases. The CDR3 length is 15 residues. Germline V gives CDR1 SGHNT, CDR2 YYREEE (reference sequence). The germline V and J ends were trimmed by 3 bases and 5 bases, with 18 bases remaining between them. The CDR3 DNA reads as TGTGCCAGCAGCTCCAAGGGGGAGGGCCCCGACGAGCAGTACTTC. It translates to CASSSKGEGPDEQYF. Full variable domain (outside the CDR3, taken from reference TRBV5-4 and TRBJ2-7): ETGVTQSPTHLIKTRGQQVTLRCSSQSGHNTVSWYQQALGQGPQFIFQYYREEENGRGNFPPRFSGLQFPNYSSELNVNALELDDSALYLCASSSKGEGPDEQYFGPGTRLTVT.

This clone was detected only once. The chain is built from TRBV29-1 and TRBJ1-5; no definite D call. Germline CDR1 is SQVTM and CDR2 is ANQGSEA. This CDR3 is 13 amino acids long. Trimming removed 4 bases at V and 4 bases at J, with 11 bases between. CDR3 protein: CSVGQTSNQPQHF. CDR3 DNA sequence: TGCAGCGTTGGGCAGACAAGTAATCAGCCCCAGCATTTT.

This clone was counted between two and nine times. Within the sample, other DNA sequences also encode this same CDR3. The J gene is TRBJ2-1, the V gene TRBV28; D is unresolved. This CDR3 has 12 residues. Deletions cut 3 bases from V and 8 bases from J, with 8 bases between. Germline V gene data show CDR1 as MDHEN and CDR2 as SYDVKM. As DNA, the CDR3 is TGTGCCAGCAGTTTTCCCCGGGATGAGCAGTTCTTC. It encodes CASSFPRDEQFF.